One sample yielded the 25 T cell receptor beta chains listed below, sequenced in a study of blood T cell repertoires in COVID-19. The table came from immunoSEQ multiplex PCR; TCRdb's copy has only in-frame clones and leaves some out. The data show 150,000 to 200,000 clones, with around 83% seen just once and 1.5% to 1.7% held by the top ten. The specimen was peripheral blood. Receptors originate from a human donor in a cohort sampled during active COVID-19.

V is TRBV7-3 and J is TRBJ2-7, with 8 nucleotides matching TRBD2. The CDR3 is 18 amino acids. V lost 6 bases to trimming and J lost 0 bases; unmatched junction nucleotides: 16. Germline V gene data show CDR1 as SGHTA and CDR2 as FQGTGA. The CDR3 nucleotides are TGTGCCAGCAGGAACGGGAGGAAGGGAAGCGGGGGCTCCTACGAGCAGTACTTC. Its protein product is CASRNGRKGSGGSYEQYF.

V and J are TRBV7-2 and TRBJ2-7, with TRBD2 identical over 14 bases. This CDR3 is built from 14 residues. Germline V CDR1 and CDR2: SGHTA, FQGNSA. Germline trimming cut 6 bases from V and 5 bases from J; bases unmatched to any gene: 3. The CDR3 DNA sequence: TGTGCCAGCAGTATGGGACTAGCGGGAGACGAGCAGTACTTC. It encodes CASSMGLAGDEQYF.

This rearrangement joins TRBV4-1 to TRBJ1-5, with 9 bases matching TRBD1. Trimming took 1 base from V and 1 from J; bases not matched to a gene: 2. Germline CDR1 is MGHRA and CDR2 is YSYEKL. The CDR3 is made up of 16 amino acids. This CDR3 is CASSQGDRASNQPQHF. In DNA, the CDR3 is TGCGCCAGCAGCCAAGGGGACAGGGCGAGCAATCAGCCCCAGCATTTT.

The rearrangement joins TRBV3-1 (or the pseudogene TRBV3-2) to TRBJ1-2; 9 positions agree with TRBD1. Germline CDR1 and CDR2: LGHDT and YNNKEL (reference sequence). This CDR3 is 16 amino acids long. Trimming took 1 base from V and 1 from J; bases not matched to a gene: 4. This CDR3 is CASSQGGTGYNYGYTF. CDR3 sequence (DNA): TGTGCCAGCAGCCAAGGAGGGACAGGGTATAACTATGGCTACACCTTC.

This rearrangement joins TRBV6-5 to TRBJ2-5; a possible D gene is TRBD2 (5 bases). Trimming left V 2 bases short and J 0 bases short, with 10 bases between. The CDR3 length is 15 residues. CDR1 and CDR2 from the germline V gene are MNHEY and SVGAGI. CDR3 region: CASSYRGRNQETQYF. For the CDR3, the DNA is TGTGCCAGCAGTTACCGGGGTAGGAACCAAGAGACCCAGTACTTC.

This chain uses TRBV10-2 with TRBJ1-6; D perhaps matches TRBD1 (6 bases). There are 14 residues in the CDR3. V gave up 8 bases and J gave up 13 bases, with 21 bases separating them. Looked up from germline, CDR1 is WSHSY and CDR2 is SAAADI. CDR3 bases: TGCGCCAGCTCTCCGGGACAAGCTATTTCGCCCCTCCACTTT. This codes for CASSPGQAISPLHF.

This clone was found a few times. The rearrangement uses TRBV2 and TRBJ1-6, with TRBD1 matching 7 bases. The CDR3 has 15 amino acids. V gave up 7 bases and J gave up 9 bases; unmatched junction bases: 12. The germline CDR1 and CDR2 sequences are SNHLY and FYNNEI. The DNA of the CDR3 is TGTGCCAGCATTCTTGACAGGGTTTCGGGTTCACCCCTCCACTTT. It specifies CASILDRVSGSPLHF.

The rearrangement joins TRBV15 to TRBJ2-7; no firm D call. The germline V gene has CDR1 LNHNV and CDR2 YYDKDF (reference sequence). V gave up 0 bases and J gave up 3 bases, with 6 bases separating them. The CDR3 consists of 13 residues. This CDR3 reads CATSRDRSYEQYF. In nucleotides, the CDR3 is TGTGCCACCAGCAGAGATAGGAGCTACGAGCAGTACTTC.

V usage is TRBV3-1 (or the pseudogene TRBV3-2) and J usage is TRBJ2-7; D call uncertain. There are 14 residues in the CDR3. CDR1 is LGHDT and CDR2 is YNNKEL in the germline V gene (reference sequence). The V gene lost 5 bases and the J gene lost 2 bases, with 13 bases spanning the gap. DNA for the CDR3: TGTGCCAGCAGCAAAGGCAGTTATACCTACGAGCAGTACTTC. Translated: CASSKGSYTYEQYF.

The chain uses TRBV28 and TRBJ2-7; 8 bases align to TRBD2. Germline-derived CDR1 and CDR2 are MDHEN and SYDVKM. V trimming: 6 bases; J trimming: 3 bases; junction bases outside the gene matches: 4. CDR3 size: 13 residues. CDR3 protein: CASSPSGSYEQYF. The DNA of the CDR3 is TGTGCCAGCAGCCCAAGCGGGAGCTACGAGCAGTACTTC. The full variable domain, its missing parts supplied by reference TRBV28 and TRBJ2-7, is DVKVTQSSRYLVKRTGEKVFLECVQDMDHENMFWYRQDPGLGLRLIYFSYDVKMKEKGDIPEGYSVSREKKERFSLILESASTNQTSMYLCASSPSGSYEQYFGPGTRLTVT.

V is TRBV3-1 (or the pseudogene TRBV3-2) and J is TRBJ2-1; 7 nucleotides align to TRBD1. Germline CDR1 reads LGHDT; CDR2 reads YNNKEL (reference sequence). This CDR3 is built from 15 residues. Trimming removed 1 base from V and 6 bases from J; junction bases left unmatched: 6. The CDR3 is CASSQGGAGGNEQFF. CDR3 nucleotide sequence: TGTGCCAGCAGCCAAGGTGGGGCAGGGGGCAATGAGCAGTTCTTC.

The rearrangement uses TRBV7-2 and TRBJ1-6; 7 bases fit TRBD1. The CDR3 covers 15 residues. Losses at the gene ends were 0 bases for V and 5 bases for J; bases not matched to a gene: 1. CDR1 and CDR2 from the germline V gene are SGHTA and FQGNSA. Written as DNA, the CDR3 is TGTGCCAGCAGCTTAGCGACAGGGAATAATTCACCCCTCCACTTT. Amino acid sequence: CASSLATGNNSPLHF.

The chain joins TRBV3-1 (or the pseudogene TRBV3-2) to TRBJ1-5; TRBD1 aligns across 7 bases. Germline CDR1 and CDR2: LGHDT and YNNKEL (reference sequence). The CDR3 is 15 amino acids. V was pared by 0 bases and J by 9 bases, with 8 bases of the junction left unmatched. In DNA form, the CDR3 reads TGTGCCAGCAGCCAAGACGCACAGGGGTTACGGCCCCAGCATTTT. It translates to CASSQDAQGLRPQHF.

CDR3 sequence (DNA): TGTGCCAGCACGCCGGCTAGCCACTACGAGCAGTACTTC. Its translation: CASTPASHYEQYF. The chain combines TRBV18 with TRBJ2-7; D possibly corresponds to TRBD2 (5 bases). The CDR3 sequence is 13 residues long. The germline gives CDR1 KGHSH, CDR2 LQKENI. V was cut by 8 bases and J by 3 bases, with 14 bases left in between.

The chain employs TRBV28 and TRBJ1-2, with D uncertain. CDR1 MDHEN and CDR2 SYDVKM come from the germline V gene. V lost 3 bases, J lost 10 bases, and 15 bases lay in between. The CDR3 runs 13 residues. The CDR3 spells CASSFGSGRVYTF. CDR3 sequence (DNA): TGTGCCAGCAGTTTTGGGTCCGGGAGGGTCTACACCTTC.

The chain is built from TRBV15 and TRBJ2-7; 10 nucleotides match TRBD2. The V and J ends lost 0 bases and 4 bases, in that order; junction bases with no gene match: 6. The CDR3 is made up of 16 amino acids. The V gene's germline CDR1 is LNHNV and CDR2 YYDKDF (reference sequence). The CDR3 bases are TGTGCCACCAGCAGAGATCGAACTAGCGGGATGTACGAGCAGTACTTC. It encodes CATSRDRTSGMYEQYF.

This chain connects TRBV27 to TRBJ1-2; tentatively, D is TRBD1 (6 bases). Trimming cost V 3 bases and J 8 bases, with 19 bases left between them. The CDR3 length is 15 residues. Germline CDR1 is MNHEY and CDR2 is SMNVEV (reference sequence). The CDR3 region is CASSFRGEGVQGYTF. The DNA for the CDR3 is TGTGCCAGCAGTTTCAGGGGTGAGGGGGTCCAGGGCTACACCTTC.

This chain links TRBV5-1 with TRBJ2-7; 7 nucleotides match TRBD1. The CDR3 is 15 residues long. Germline values: CDR1 SGHRS, CDR2 YFSETQ. V lost 0 bases to trimming and J lost 1 base; unmatched junction nucleotides: 4. The CDR3 region is CASSLAGDRSYEQYF. In DNA, the CDR3 is TGCGCCAGCAGCTTGGCCGGGGACAGATCCTACGAGCAGTACTTC. Combining the CDR3 with reference TRBV5-1 and TRBJ2-7 gives the whole variable domain KAGVTQTPRYLIKTRGQQVTLSCSPISGHRSVSWYQQTPGQGLQFLFEYFSETQRNKGNFPGRFSGRQFSNSRSEMNVSTLELGDSALYLCASSLAGDRSYEQYFGPGTRLTVT.

The gene calls are TRBV6-5 and TRBJ1-4, with D possibly being TRBD1 (6 bases). The CDR3 runs to 15 residues. The V gene's germline CDR1 is MNHEY and CDR2 SVGAGI. Trimming took 1 base from V and 1 from J, leaving 7 bases between them. The CDR3 DNA reads TGTGCCAGCAGTTACTTCAGGGGAACTAATGAAAAACTGTTTTTT. It encodes CASSYFRGTNEKLFF.

The chain joins TRBV27 to TRBJ2-7, with D unresolved. Between the trimmed V and J ends, which lost 0 bases and 0 bases, there was a span of 3 bases. CDR3 length: 13 residues. Germline V gives CDR1 MNHEY, CDR2 SMNVEV (reference sequence). CDR3 DNA sequence: TGTGCCAGCAGTTTATCGTACTCCTACGAGCAGTACTTC. Protein product: CASSLSYSYEQYF.

The chain couples TRBV2 to TRBJ1-3, with TRBD1 as a possible D gene (5 bases). The CDR3 extends over 16 amino acids. CDR1 and CDR2 (germline): SNHLY, FYNNEI. V was pared by 5 bases and J by 0 bases, with 14 bases between. The CDR3 loop is CASSLGQTLSGNTIYF. The DNA for the CDR3 is TGTGCCAGCAGTTTGGGGCAGACACTCTCTGGAAACACCATATATTTT. Together with reference TRBV2 and TRBJ1-3, the CDR3 gives the full variable domain: EPEVTQTPSHQVTQMGQEVILRCVPISNHLYFYWYRQILGQKVEFLVSFYNNEISEKSEIFDDQFSVERPDGSNFTLKIRSTKLEDSAMYFCASSLGQTLSGNTIYFGEGSWLTVV.

V usage is TRBV9 and J usage is TRBJ2-1; no firm D call. In germline, CDR1 is SGDLS, CDR2 YYNGEE. This CDR3 has 12 residues. With 4 bases removed from V and 4 bases from J, the gap between germline ends came to 6 bases. CDR3 DNA sequence: TGTGCCAGCAGCCCCCAGTACAATGAGCAGTTCTTC. Translating it yields CASSPQYNEQFF.

The J gene is TRBJ1-5, the V gene TRBV5-6, with unresolved D. Germline V gene sequence: CDR1 SGHDT, CDR2 YYEEEE. This CDR3 contains 15 residues. The germline V and J ends were trimmed by 4 bases and 4 bases, with 15 bases remaining between them. CDR3 protein: CASSPGLSTNQPQHF. The CDR3, as DNA: TGTGCCAGCAGCCCCGGTTTGTCGACTAATCAGCCCCAGCATTTT.

This chain joins TRBV12-5 and TRBJ1-5; 10 bases match TRBD1. CDR3 length: 15 residues. V was pared by 3 bases and J by 2 bases, with 1 base of the junction left unmatched. Per germline, CDR1 LGHNT and CDR2 FRNRAP. DNA for the CDR3: TGTGCTAGTGGTTTAGGGACAGGGGGCAATCAGCCCCAGCATTTT. As protein: CASGLGTGGNQPQHF.

The V gene is TRBV6-6, the J gene TRBJ1-1, with D possibly being TRBD1 (5 bases). Germline-derived CDR1 and CDR2 are MNHNY and SVGAGI (reference sequence). The CDR3 extends over 15 amino acids. Trimming cost V 2 bases and J 3 bases, with 13 bases left between them. In DNA, the CDR3 is TGTGCCAGCAGTTACGACTCGACAGTCGACACTGAAGCTTTCTTT. Residues: CASSYDSTVDTEAFF.